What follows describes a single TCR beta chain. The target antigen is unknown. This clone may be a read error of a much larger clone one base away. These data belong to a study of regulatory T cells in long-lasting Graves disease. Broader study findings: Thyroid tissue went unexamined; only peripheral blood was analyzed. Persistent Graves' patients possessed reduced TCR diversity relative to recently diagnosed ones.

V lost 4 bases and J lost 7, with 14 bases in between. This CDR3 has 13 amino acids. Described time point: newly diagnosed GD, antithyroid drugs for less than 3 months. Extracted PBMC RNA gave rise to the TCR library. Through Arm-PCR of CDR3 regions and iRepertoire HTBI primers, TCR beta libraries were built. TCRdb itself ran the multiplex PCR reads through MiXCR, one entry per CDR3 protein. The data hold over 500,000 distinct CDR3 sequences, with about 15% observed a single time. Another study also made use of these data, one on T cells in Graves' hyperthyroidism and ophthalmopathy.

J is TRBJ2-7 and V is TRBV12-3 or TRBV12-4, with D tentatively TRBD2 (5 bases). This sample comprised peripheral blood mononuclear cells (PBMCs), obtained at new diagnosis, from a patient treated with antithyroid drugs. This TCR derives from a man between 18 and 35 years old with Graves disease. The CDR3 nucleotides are TGTGCCAGCAGTTCTGATAGCGTCGATGAGCAGTACTTC. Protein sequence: CASSSDSVDEQYF.